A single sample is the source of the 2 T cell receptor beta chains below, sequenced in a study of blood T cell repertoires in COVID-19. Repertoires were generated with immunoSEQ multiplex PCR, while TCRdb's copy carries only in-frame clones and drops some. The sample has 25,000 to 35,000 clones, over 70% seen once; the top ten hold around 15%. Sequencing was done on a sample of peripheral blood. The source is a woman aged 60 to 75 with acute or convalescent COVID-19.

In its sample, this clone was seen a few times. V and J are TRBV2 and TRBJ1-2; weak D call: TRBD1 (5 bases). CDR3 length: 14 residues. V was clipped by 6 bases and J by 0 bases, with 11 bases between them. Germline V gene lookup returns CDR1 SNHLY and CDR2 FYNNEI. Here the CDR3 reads CASSQQGTNYGYTF. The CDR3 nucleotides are TGTGCCAGCAGCCAGCAGGGCACTAACTATGGCTACACCTTC. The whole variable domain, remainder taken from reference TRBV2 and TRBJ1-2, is EPEVTQTPSHQVTQMGQEVILRCVPISNHLYFYWYRQILGQKVEFLVSFYNNEISEKSEIFDDQFSVERPDGSNFTLKIRSTKLEDSAMYFCASSQQGTNYGYTFGSGTRLTVV.

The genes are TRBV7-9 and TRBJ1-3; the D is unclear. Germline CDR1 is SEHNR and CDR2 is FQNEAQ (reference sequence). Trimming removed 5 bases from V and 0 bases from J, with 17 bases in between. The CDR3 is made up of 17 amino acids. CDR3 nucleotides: TGTGCCAGCAGCCGTTCCGGCGGGCCATTCTCTGGAAACACCATATATTTT. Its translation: CASSRSGGPFSGNTIYF.